Below, 8 T cell receptor beta chains from the same sample are listed, as sequenced in a study of blood T cell repertoires in COVID-19. TCRdb keeps only in-frame clones here, not all; method: immunoSEQ multiplex PCR. The sample lists 24,000 or so clones, 80% to 90% occurring once. The sequenced sample consisted of peripheral blood. These receptors all stem from a human donor in a cohort sampled during active COVID-19. The donor label of this sample is uncertain.

This clone has just one count. The chain couples TRBV7-2 to TRBJ2-3; D is possibly TRBD1 (5 bases). The CDR3 is 13 residues long. Trimming pared 6 bases from V and 3 bases from J, leaving 10 bases between. The germline CDR1 and CDR2 sequences are SGHTA and FQGNSA. As DNA, the CDR3 is TGTGCCAGCAGTCCGCCAGGGACAGATACGCAGTATTTT. It yields the protein CASSPPGTDTQYF.

The chain couples TRBV12-3 or TRBV12-4 to TRBJ2-1; no firm D call. The CDR3 loop spans 13 amino acids. Trimming took off 1 base at V and 8 bases at J, with 9 bases between the two ends. CDR3 sequence: CASSLGSGHEQFF. The CDR3 nucleotides are TGTGCCAGCAGTTTAGGGAGTGGCCATGAGCAGTTCTTC.

The chain has TRBV15 and TRBJ2-5; TRBD2 aligns across 7 bases. The germline V gene has CDR1 LNHNV and CDR2 YYDKDF (reference sequence). Trimming cost V 1 base and J 5 bases; bases outside gene matches: 7. The CDR3 spans 15 residues. The CDR3 here is CATSRGDGGEETQYF. The CDR3 DNA is TGTGCCACCAGCAGAGGAGATGGGGGGGAGGAGACCCAGTACTTC.

This clone was counted a single time. V and J are TRBV24-1 and TRBJ2-2; D unclear. The CDR3 runs 14 residues. Germline CDR1 reads KGHDR; CDR2 reads SFDVKD. Trimming stripped 5 bases from V and 1 base from J, with 7 bases between. The CDR3 DNA reads as TGTGCCACCAGTGTCCCCGGGAACACCGGGGAGCTGTTTTTT. It specifies CATSVPGNTGELFF.

This chain joins TRBV5-5 and TRBJ2-7; 7 bases map to TRBD2. V lost 6 bases to trimming and J lost 2 bases; unmatched junction nucleotides: 11. This CDR3 is 15 amino acids long. CDR1 and CDR2 from the germline V gene are SGHKS and YYEKEE (reference sequence). The CDR3 DNA follows: TGTGCCAGCACTGAGGGTCAGCGGGGCCCCTACGAGCAGTACTTC. Protein product: CASTEGQRGPYEQYF. Based on the CDR3 plus reference TRBV5-5 and TRBJ2-7, the full variable domain is DAGVTQSPTHLIKTRGQQVTLRCSPISGHKSVSWYQQVLGQGPQFIFQYYEKEERGRGNFPDRFSARQFPNYSSELNVNALLLGDSALYLCASTEGQRGPYEQYFGPGTRLTVT.

CDR3 DNA: TGTGCCAGCAGCCAAGTGCAGGGCACTGAAGCTTTCTTT. Translation gives CASSQVQGTEAFF. The V gene is TRBV3-1 (or the pseudogene TRBV3-2), the J gene TRBJ1-1, with a tentative D call TRBD1 (5 bases). CDR1 is LGHDT, CDR2 YNNKEL, per germline (reference sequence). The CDR3 consists of 13 residues. The V end lost 1 base, the J end lost 4 bases, and 7 bases lay between the germline ends.

This chain uses TRBV19 with TRBJ2-2; 9 bases match TRBD2. Germline lookup yields CDR1 LNHDA and CDR2 SQIVND (reference sequence). V was clipped by 7 bases and J by 7 bases; unmatched bases: 7. The CDR3 has 14 amino acids. CDR3 nucleotides: TGTGCCAGTAAAGTAGCGGGGGATAGCGGGGAGCTGTTTTTT. This sequence encodes CASKVAGDSGELFF.

The DNA of the CDR3 is TGTGCCACCTGGAGGGGGGGGTCTAACTATGGCTACACCTTC. Translated, it gives CATWRGGSNYGYTF. The chain recombines TRBV6-5 with TRBJ1-2, with D tentatively TRBD1 (6 bases). Germline V gene data show CDR1 as MNHEY and CDR2 as SVGAGI. The CDR3 consists of 14 residues. Trimming pared 10 bases from V and 0 bases from J, leaving 15 bases between.